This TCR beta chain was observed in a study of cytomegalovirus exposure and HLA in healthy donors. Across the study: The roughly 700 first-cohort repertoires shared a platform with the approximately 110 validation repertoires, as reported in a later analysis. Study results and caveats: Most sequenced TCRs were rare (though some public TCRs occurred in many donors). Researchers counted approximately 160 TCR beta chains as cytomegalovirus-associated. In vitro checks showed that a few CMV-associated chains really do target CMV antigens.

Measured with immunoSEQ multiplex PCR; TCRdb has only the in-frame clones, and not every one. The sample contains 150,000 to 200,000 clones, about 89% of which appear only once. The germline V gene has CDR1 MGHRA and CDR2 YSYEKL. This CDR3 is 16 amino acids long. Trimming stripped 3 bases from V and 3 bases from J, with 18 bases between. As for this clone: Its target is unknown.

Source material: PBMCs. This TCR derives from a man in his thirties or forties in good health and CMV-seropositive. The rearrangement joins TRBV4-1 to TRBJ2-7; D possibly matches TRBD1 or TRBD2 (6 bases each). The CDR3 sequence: CASSQEQGAGSYEQYF. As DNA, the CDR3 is TGCGCCAGCAGCCAGGAACAGGGAGCCGGGAGCTACGAGCAGTACTTC.